This T cell receptor beta chain was obtained from a study of human CD8 memory T cell subsets. Enriched by negative magnetic separation, total CD8+ T cells were obtained. Investigators built TCR beta libraries using UMI-labeled 5' RACE. TCRdb reprocessed the 5' RACE reads, keeping one entry per CDR3 protein, no DNA. In all, the sample yields approximately 12,000 distinct CDR3 sequences. This CDR3 is 22 amino acids long. The rearrangement uses TRBV21-1 and TRBJ2-7; TCRdb indicates TRBD2, and absent DNA this call remains unverified. TRBV21-1 is assigned pseudogene status. Sequenced: CD8+ T cells from PBMCs. The clonotype was recovered from a human donor in good health. The chain's CDR3 is CASSKASTRPSHSYAAFYEQYF.